The next 19 T cell receptor beta chains were all read from a single sample in a study of cytomegalovirus exposure and HLA in healthy donors. The method was immunoSEQ multiplex PCR; TCRdb's version includes in-frame clones alone and lacks a portion of them. This sample has 250,000 or so clones, with roughly 84% found just once. Source material: PBMCs. The receptor set was obtained from a man younger than 35 in good health and CMV-seropositive.

On this clone: Other DNA sequences of this sample code for an identical CDR3. This rearrangement joins TRBV5-1 to TRBJ1-1; no firm D call. V was shortened by 3 bases and J by 1 base, with 4 bases between the two germline ends. CDR3 length: 12 residues. Germline CDR1 reads SGHRS; CDR2 reads YFSETQ. CDR3 DNA sequence: TGCGCCAGCAGCTCAGGGAACACTGAAGCTTTCTTT. The encoded protein is CASSSGNTEAFF.

The V and J genes are TRBV15 and TRBJ1-2; D is undetermined. The CDR3 runs to 13 residues. Germline lookup yields CDR1 LNHNV and CDR2 YYDKDF (reference sequence). V was shortened by 0 bases and J by 6 bases, with 8 bases between the two germline ends. CDR3 residues: CATSRDLGHGYTF. The CDR3 nucleotides are TGTGCCACCAGCAGAGATCTGGGCCATGGCTACACCTTC.

The rearrangement uses TRBV7-6 and TRBJ2-7; TRBD2 matches at 7 bases. The junction had 8 bases not matched to a gene; V was cut back by 8 bases and J by 4 bases. This CDR3 contains 13 residues. From germline, CDR1 is SGHVS and CDR2 FNYEAQ. CDR3 in amino acids: CASSLAEQYEQYF. CDR3 DNA sequence: TGTGCCAGCTCCCTAGCGGAACAATACGAGCAGTACTTC.

There are a few counts of this clone. The V gene is TRBV29-1, the J gene TRBJ2-5, with 10 bases aligning to TRBD1. From germline, CDR1 is SQVTM and CDR2 ANQGSEA. The CDR3 totals 14 residues. The V segment lost 7 bases and the J segment 5 bases; nucleotides outside the gene matches: 10. In nucleotides, the CDR3 is TGCAGCGCCGCTTCGGGACAGGGGTGGGAGACCCAGTACTTC. The encoded protein is CSAASGQGWETQYF.

The rearrangement links TRBV25-1 to TRBJ2-1; 14 bases align to TRBD2. The CDR3 is 16 amino acids. Germline V gives CDR1 MGHDK, CDR2 SYGVNS. J was trimmed by 7 bases and V by 4 bases; bases with no gene match: 6. DNA of the CDR3: TGTGCCAGCAGTGGGGGACTAGCGGGAGTGCGAAATGAGCAGTTCTTC. Amino acid sequence: CASSGGLAGVRNEQFF.

The V call is TRBV7-9, the J call TRBJ1-3; D may be TRBD1 (6 bases). Germline lookup yields CDR1 SEHNR and CDR2 FQNEAQ (reference sequence). V lost 6 bases and J lost 0, with 18 bases in between. CDR3 length: 17 amino acids. The CDR3 region is CASRYAGQTFSGNTIYF. The DNA for the CDR3 is TGTGCCAGCAGATACGCGGGACAAACTTTCTCTGGAAACACCATATATTTT.

The chain joins TRBV19 to TRBJ2-1, with 14 bases fitting TRBD2. From germline, CDR1 is LNHDA and CDR2 SQIVND (reference sequence). The CDR3 is made up of 15 amino acids. V gave up 8 bases and J gave up 8 bases; unmatched junction bases: 8. The CDR3 DNA is TGTGCCAGTTCGACTAGCGGGAGGGCCGGGCATGAGCAGTTCTTC. This encodes CASSTSGRAGHEQFF. The full variable domain, with the rest looked up from reference TRBV19 and TRBJ2-1, is DGGITQSPKYLFRKEGQNVTLSCEQNLNHDAMYWYRQDPGQGLRLIYYSQIVNDFQKGDIAEGYSVSREKKESFPLTVTSAQKNPTAFYLCASSTSGRAGHEQFFGPGTRLTVL.

The chain combines TRBV29-1 with TRBJ1-2, with D perhaps TRBD1 (5 bases). Germline V gene sequence: CDR1 SQVTM, CDR2 ANQGSEA. The CDR3 has 12 amino acids. V was shortened by 3 bases and J by 3 bases, with 8 bases between the two germline ends. The CDR3 sequence: CSVEGGDYGYTF. CDR3 in DNA: TGCAGCGTTGAGGGGGGGGACTATGGCTACACCTTC. The full variable domain, completed using reference TRBV29-1 and TRBJ1-2, is SAVISQKPSRDICQRGTSLTIQCQVDSQVTMMFWYRQQPGQSLTLIATANQGSEATYESGFVIDKFPISRPNLTFSTLTVSNMSPEDSSIYLCSVEGGDYGYTFGSGTRLTVV.

The gene calls are TRBV29-1 and TRBJ2-5, with TRBD1 identical over 8 bases. This CDR3 contains 12 residues. V lost 5 bases to trimming and J lost 5 bases; unmatched junction nucleotides: 4. Germline V gives CDR1 SQVTM, CDR2 ANQGSEA. CDR3 bases: TGCAGCGTTCTCAGGGGGCGTGAGACCCAGTACTTC. Its translation is CSVLRGRETQYF.

The chain is built from TRBV9 and TRBJ2-7; 8 bases are shared with TRBD2. V gave up 2 bases and J gave up 4 bases; unmatched junction bases: 8. The germline V gene encodes CDR1 SGDLS and CDR2 YYNGEE. The CDR3 is 15 amino acids. The CDR3 is CASSVLAGASYEQYF. CDR3 in DNA: TGTGCCAGCAGCGTTCTAGCGGGTGCCTCGTACGAGCAGTACTTC.

The J gene is TRBJ2-7, the V gene TRBV19, with 8 bases aligning to TRBD2. The CDR3 contains 12 residues. V was pared by 10 bases and J by 4 bases, with 6 bases of the junction left unmatched. From germline, CDR1 is LNHDA and CDR2 SQIVND (reference sequence). CDR3 coding DNA: TGTGCCACCGGGGGGGATGATTACGAGCAGTACTTC. This sequence encodes CATGGDDYEQYF.

The J gene is TRBJ1-1, the V gene TRBV19; D might be TRBD1 (5 bases). The CDR3 runs to 13 residues. V shed 4 bases and J shed 3 bases, with 9 bases lying between them. CDR1 and CDR2 (germline): LNHDA, SQIVND (reference sequence). The CDR3 loop reads CASSREGYTEAFF. The DNA of the CDR3 is TGTGCCAGTAGTAGGGAGGGGTACACTGAAGCTTTCTTT.

Comment on this clone: This CDR3 is also generated by other DNA sequences in the sample. The V call is TRBV7-9, the J call TRBJ2-1; D might be TRBD2 (5 bases). The CDR3 extends over 13 amino acids. The V gene's germline CDR1 is SEHNR and CDR2 FQNEAQ (reference sequence). V was shortened by 4 bases and J by 4 bases, with 8 bases between the two germline ends. The CDR3 spells CASSSGLYNEQFF. CDR3 in DNA: TGTGCCAGCAGCTCCGGACTGTACAATGAGCAGTTCTTC. The entire variable domain, with the rest obtained from reference TRBV7-9 and TRBJ2-1, is as follows: DTGVSQNPRHKITKRGQNVTFRCDPISEHNRLYWYRQTLGQGPEFLTYFQNEAQLEKSRLLSDRFSAERPKGSFSTLEIQRTEQGDSAMYLCASSSGLYNEQFFGPGTRLTVL.

V is TRBV9 and J is TRBJ2-1, with TRBD2 matching 10 bases. V trimming: 0 bases; J trimming: 9 bases; junction bases outside the gene matches: 9. The germline gives CDR1 SGDLS, CDR2 YYNGEE. This CDR3 has 16 residues. The CDR3 DNA reads as TGTGCCAGCAGCGTAGGGTCTAGCGGGAGTATAGTTGAGCAGTTCTTC. Translating it yields CASSVGSSGSIVEQFF. Full variable domain (missing parts from reference TRBV9 and TRBJ2-1): DSGVTQTPKHLITATGQRVTLRCSPRSGDLSVYWYQQSLDQGLQFLIQYYNGEERAKGNILERFSAQQFPDLHSELNLSSLELGDSALYFCASSVGSSGSIVEQFFGPGTRLTVL.

The chain has TRBV11-2 and TRBJ1-1; D gene ambiguous. Between the trimmed V and J ends, which lost 3 bases and 3 bases, there was a span of 8 bases. This CDR3 spans 13 amino acids. From germline, CDR1 is SGHAT and CDR2 FQNNGV. The CDR3 here is CASSLREDTEAFF. CDR3 nucleotides: TGTGCCAGCAGCTTGAGGGAGGACACTGAAGCTTTCTTT. The full variable domain, its missing parts supplied by reference TRBV11-2 and TRBJ1-1, is EAGVAQSPRYKIIEKRQSVAFWCNPISGHATLYWYQQILGQGPKLLIQFQNNGVVDDSQLPKDRFSAERLKGVDSTLKIQPAKLEDSAVYLCASSLREDTEAFFGQGTRLTVV.

This chain connects TRBV29-1 to TRBJ2-3, with no clear D. Germline values: CDR1 SQVTM, CDR2 ANQGSEA. CDR3 length equals 15 residues. The V and J ends lost 6 bases and 0 bases respectively, with 16 bases between them. The CDR3 DNA sequence: TGCAGCGTGGATAAAGTGGGAAGTAGCACAGATACGCAGTATTTT. The encoded protein is CSVDKVGSSTDTQYF.

The chain links TRBV15 to TRBJ2-1; D is unresolved. V was pared by 1 base and J by 0 bases, with 19 bases between. The CDR3 spans 19 residues. Per the germline V gene, CDR1 is LNHNV and CDR2 is YYDKDF (reference sequence). The CDR3 nucleotides are TGTGCCACCAGCAGAGGGAAGCGAACCGCGTCCCCCTCCTACAATGAGCAGTTCTTC. This codes for CATSRGKRTASPSYNEQFF.

The chain joins TRBV19 to TRBJ2-1, with D unclear. V lost 7 bases and J lost 9, with 10 bases in between. The CDR3 has 11 amino acids. Germline V CDR1 and CDR2: LNHDA, SQIVND (reference sequence). CDR3 region: CASTNVREQFF. For the CDR3, the DNA is TGTGCCAGTACAAACGTGCGTGAGCAGTTCTTC.

This chain connects TRBV7-9 to TRBJ1-5; D might be TRBD1 (6 bases). The CDR3 is 13 residues long. The germline V gene has CDR1 SEHNR and CDR2 FQNEAQ (reference sequence). Trimming cost V 1 base and J 5 bases, with 6 bases left between them. The CDR3 sequence: CASSLEGDQPQHF. The CDR3 DNA reads as TGTGCCAGCAGCTTAGAGGGGGATCAGCCCCAGCATTTT.